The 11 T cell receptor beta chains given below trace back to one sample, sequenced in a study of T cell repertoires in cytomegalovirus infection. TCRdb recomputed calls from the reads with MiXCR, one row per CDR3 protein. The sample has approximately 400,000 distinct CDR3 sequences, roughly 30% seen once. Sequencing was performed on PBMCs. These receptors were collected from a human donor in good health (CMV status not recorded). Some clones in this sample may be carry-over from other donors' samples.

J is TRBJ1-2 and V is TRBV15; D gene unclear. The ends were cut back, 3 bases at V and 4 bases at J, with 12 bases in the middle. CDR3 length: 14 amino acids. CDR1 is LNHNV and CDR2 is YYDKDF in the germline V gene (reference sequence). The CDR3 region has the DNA TGTGCCACCAGCAGCCCCGAGGGCTTCTATGGCTACACCTTC. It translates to CATSSPEGFYGYTF.

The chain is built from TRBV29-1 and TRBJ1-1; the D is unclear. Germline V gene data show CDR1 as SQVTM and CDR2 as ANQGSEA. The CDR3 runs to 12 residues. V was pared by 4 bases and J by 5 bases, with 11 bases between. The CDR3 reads CSVARGGTEAFF. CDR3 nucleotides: TGCAGCGTTGCGCGAGGAGGGACTGAAGCTTTCTTT.

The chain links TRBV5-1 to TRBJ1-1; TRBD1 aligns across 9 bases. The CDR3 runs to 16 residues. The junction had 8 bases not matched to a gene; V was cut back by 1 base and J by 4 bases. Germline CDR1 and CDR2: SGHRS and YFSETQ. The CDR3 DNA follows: TGCGCCAGCAGCTTGTGGACAGGGGAGGTAAGCACTGAAGCTTTCTTT. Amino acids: CASSLWTGEVSTEAFF.

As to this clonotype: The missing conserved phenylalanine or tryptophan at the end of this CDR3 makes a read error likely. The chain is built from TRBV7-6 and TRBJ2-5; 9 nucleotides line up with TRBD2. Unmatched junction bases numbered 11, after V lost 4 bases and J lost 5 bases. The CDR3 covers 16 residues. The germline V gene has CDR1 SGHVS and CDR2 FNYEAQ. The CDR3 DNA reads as TGTGCCAGCAGCTCCCTCCTGACTAGCGGTGAGGAGACCCAGTACCTC. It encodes CASSSLLTSGEETQYL.

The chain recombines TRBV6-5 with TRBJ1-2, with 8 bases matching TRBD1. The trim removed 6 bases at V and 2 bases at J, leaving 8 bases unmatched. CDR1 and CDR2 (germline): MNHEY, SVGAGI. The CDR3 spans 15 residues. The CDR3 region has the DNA TGTGCCAGCAGAGAGGACAGGGCTCGAAACTATGGCTACACCTTC. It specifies CASREDRARNYGYTF.

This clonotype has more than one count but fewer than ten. CDR3 sequence reads: CAISEGQGDTDTQYF. DNA of the CDR3: TGTGCCATCAGTGAGGGACAGGGAGACACAGATACGCAGTATTTT. The chain couples TRBV10-3 to TRBJ2-3; 8 positions match TRBD1. CDR3 size: 15 residues. The junction had 3 bases not matched to a gene; V was cut back by 2 bases and J by 2 bases. Germline V lookup: CDR1 ENHRY, CDR2 SYGVKD.

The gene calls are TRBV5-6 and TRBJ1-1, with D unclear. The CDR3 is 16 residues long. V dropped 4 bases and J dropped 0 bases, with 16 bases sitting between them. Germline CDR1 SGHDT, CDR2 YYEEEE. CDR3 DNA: TGTGCCAGCAGCCCGCGACGGAATCCCATGAACACTGAAGCTTTCTTT. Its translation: CASSPRRNPMNTEAFF.

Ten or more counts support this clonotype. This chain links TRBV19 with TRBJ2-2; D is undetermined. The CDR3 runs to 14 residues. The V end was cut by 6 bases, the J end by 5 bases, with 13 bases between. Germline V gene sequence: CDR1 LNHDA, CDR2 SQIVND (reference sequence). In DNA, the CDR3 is TGTGCCAGTAGCCCGCAAAGGCTGACCGGGGAGCTGTTTTTT. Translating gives CASSPQRLTGELFF.

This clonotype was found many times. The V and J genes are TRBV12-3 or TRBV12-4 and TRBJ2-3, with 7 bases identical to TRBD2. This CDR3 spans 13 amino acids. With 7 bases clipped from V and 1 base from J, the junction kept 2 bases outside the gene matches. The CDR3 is CASTLAGTDTQYF. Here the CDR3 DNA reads TGTGCCAGCACGCTAGCGGGCACAGATACGCAGTATTTT.

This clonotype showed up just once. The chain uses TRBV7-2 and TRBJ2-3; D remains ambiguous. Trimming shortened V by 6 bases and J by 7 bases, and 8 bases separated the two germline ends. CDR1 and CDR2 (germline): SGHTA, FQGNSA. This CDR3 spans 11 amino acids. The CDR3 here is CASSETHTQYF. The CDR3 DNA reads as TGTGCCAGCAGTGAAACCCATACGCAGTATTTT.

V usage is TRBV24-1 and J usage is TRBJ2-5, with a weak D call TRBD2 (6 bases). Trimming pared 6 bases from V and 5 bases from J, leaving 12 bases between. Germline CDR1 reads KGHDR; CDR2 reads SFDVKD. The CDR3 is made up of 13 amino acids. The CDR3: CATSQPGRETQYF. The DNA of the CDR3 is TGTGCCACCAGTCAGCCAGGGAGGGAGACCCAGTACTTC.